The 6 T cell receptor beta chains given below trace back to one sample, sequenced in a study of T cell responses to AZD1222 COVID-19 vaccine. Measured with immunoSEQ multiplex PCR; TCRdb has only the in-frame clones, and not every one. In the table there are around 140,000 clones, approximately 91% of which are singletons. Source: peripheral blood, taken on day 0 of AZD1222 vaccination. Source of these receptors: an adult in good health.

This clone occurred once. V usage is TRBV5-4 and J usage is TRBJ2-5; 7 bases align to TRBD2. The CDR3 is made up of 14 amino acids. Per germline, CDR1 SGHNT and CDR2 YYREEE (reference sequence). The junction had 10 bases not matched to a gene; V was cut back by 4 bases and J by 7 bases. The CDR3: CASSAKLASGTQYF. CDR3 sequence (DNA): TGTGCCAGCAGCGCTAAACTAGCGAGCGGGACCCAGTACTTC.

The V call is TRBV21-1, the J call TRBJ2-3; TRBD2, as called in the table, went unchecked against the DNA. TRBV21-1 is an annotated pseudogene. The CDR3 has 16 amino acids. Here the CDR3 reads CASSNRGRGPPDTQYF. The CDR3 bases are TGTGCCAGCAGCAATCGAGGGCGGGGGCCGCCAGATACGCAGTATTTT.

This rearrangement joins TRBV4-1 to TRBJ1-6; D gene uncertain. Looked up from germline, CDR1 is MGHRA and CDR2 is YSYEKL. The CDR3 runs 13 residues. Trimming stripped 0 bases from V and 10 bases from J, with 7 bases between. The CDR3 is CASSQDRESPLHF. The CDR3 nucleotides read TGCGCCAGCAGCCAAGATCGGGAATCACCCCTCCACTTT.

This clone was counted once. The DNA of the CDR3 is TGTGCCAGCAGCCTGGGGACCGAGAATTCACCCCTCCACTTT. Protein product: CASSLGTENSPLHF. The V and J genes are TRBV3-1 (or the pseudogene TRBV3-2) and TRBJ1-6; a weak D match, TRBD1 (5 bases). Germline V gene sequence: CDR1 LGHDT, CDR2 YNNKEL (reference sequence). This CDR3 is built from 14 residues. Between the trimmed V and J ends, which lost 4 bases and 7 bases, there was a span of 11 bases.

The rearrangement links TRBV6-1 to TRBJ1-2; D gene unclear. CDR1 is MNHNS and CDR2 is SASEGT in the germline V gene. This CDR3 has 12 residues. Trimming stripped 3 bases from V and 4 bases from J, with 6 bases between. Here the CDR3 reads CASSENVYGYTF. As DNA, the CDR3 is TGTGCCAGCAGTGAGAACGTCTATGGCTACACCTTC.

The rearrangement links TRBV19 to TRBJ2-2, with D possibly matching TRBD1 (6 bases). Trimming shortened V by 4 bases and J by 6 bases, and 12 bases separated the two germline ends. CDR1 is LNHDA and CDR2 is SQIVND in the germline V gene (reference sequence). This CDR3 comprises 14 residues. Here the CDR3 reads CASSRDMRSGELFF. The CDR3 DNA is TGTGCCAGTAGTAGGGACATGAGGTCCGGGGAGCTGTTTTTT.